This T cell receptor beta chain derives from a study of Graves' ophthalmopathy and Graves' hyperthyroidism. Study findings and constraints: The model's ophthalmopathy progression predictions had approximately 69% sensitivity and less than 75% specificity.

The CDR3 is 16 amino acids. J gave up 4 bases and V 5 bases, and 9 bases lay outside the gene matches. The germline CDR1 and CDR2 sequences are SGHAT and FQNNGV. Only a few counts were recorded for this clonotype. The antigen is not known. Beta-chain TCR CDR3 regions were amplified from RNA transcripts. First-round RT-PCR used HTBI primers; second-round multiplex PCR followed. One entry per CDR3 protein results from TCRdb running MiXCR on the multiplex PCR reads. The table records 300,000 or so distinct CDR3 sequences, roughly 16% of them present only once. This TCR came from an adult man with Graves' ophthalmopathy. The specimen was peripheral blood. This chain joins TRBV11-2 and TRBJ2-2; TRBD2 matches at 8 bases. The CDR3 DNA is TGTGCCAGCAGCCCGCGGCGGGGGGATTCCACCGGGGAGCTGTTTTTT. This encodes CASSPRRGDSTGELFF.